Reported below is one T cell receptor (beta chain). Its antigen is not identified. The data stem from a study of cytotoxic CD8 clonotypes in ibrutinib-treated CLL. Notes on the study in general: Sampling times, which were not matched between the groups, differed between sustained-remission patients and progressing patients.

Repertoires were generated with immunoSEQ multiplex PCR, while TCRdb's copy carries only in-frame clones and drops some. The table has fewer than 400,000 clones, 67% seen once. The source was PBMCs, collected after 36 months of ibrutinib treatment. The clonotype comes from a human donor with chronic lymphocytic leukemia.

CDR3 region: CASSDRTESLAAFF. The DNA for the CDR3 is TGTGCCAGCAGCGATAGGACAGAGTCCCTCGCGGCTTTCTTT. The chain recombines TRBV9 with TRBJ1-1; tentatively, D is TRBD1 (6 bases). The V end was cut by 3 bases, the J end by 11 bases, with 20 bases between. The germline V gene encodes CDR1 SGDLS and CDR2 YYNGEE. The CDR3 is made up of 14 amino acids.